A selection of T cell receptor beta chains follows, all from one sample in a study of blood T cell repertoires in COVID-19. TCRdb's copy holds only in-frame clones and misses some; the assay was immunoSEQ multiplex PCR. The sample has hundreds of thousands of clones, approximately 90% seen once. Sequencing was performed on peripheral blood. Source of these receptors: a man older than 75 with acute or convalescent COVID-19. Each CDR3 is given with its conserved first and last residue. D genes are given only for firm matches. The listing skips clone size in some rows; elsewhere it reads once, few, many or a size class.

j_gene	abundance	v_gene	d_gene	CDR3nt	CDR3aa
TRBJ1-5	.	TRBV5-3	TRBD1	TGTGCCAGAAGCTACGGGACAGGGCGTAAGCAGCCCCAGCATTTT	CARSYGTGRKQPQHF
TRBJ2-1	.	TRBV6-9	TRBD2	TGTGCCAGAATCGTTGGACTAGCGGATTACAATGAGCAGTTCTTC	CARIVGLADYNEQFF
TRBJ1-2	.	TRBV3-1/TRBV3-2	.	TGTGCCAGCAGCCAAGGGCCAGGGCGGCACTATGGCTACACCTTC	CASSQGPGRHYGYTF
TRBJ2-5	.	TRBV18	TRBD2	TGTGCCAGCTCACCAATAGCGGGAACGGGAGAGACCCAGTACTTC	CASSPIAGTGETQYF
TRBJ2-2	.	TRBV5-1	TRBD2	TGCGCCAGCAGCTCACGACTAGCGGGAGGGCCTGACACCGGGGAGCTGTTTTTT	CASSSRLAGGPDTGELFF
TRBJ1-2	.	TRBV18	TRBD1	TGTGCCAGCTCACTACAGGGACAGGAAAGGAGCGGCTACACCTTC	CASSLQGQERSGYTF
TRBJ2-1	.	TRBV10-3	TRBD1	TGTGCCATCAGTGAGCCGGGACAGGGGGACAATGAGCAGTTCTTC	CAISEPGQGDNEQFF
TRBJ2-4	.	TRBV27	TRBD2	TGTGCCAGCAGACCTAGCGGGGAAAACATTCAGTACTTC	CASRPSGENIQYF
TRBJ2-1	.	TRBV6-5	TRBD2	TGTGCTATTCGCGGGAGCTGGTTCTACAATGAGCAGTTCTTC	CAIRGSWFYNEQFF
TRBJ1-3	.	TRBV6-5	.	TGTGCCAGTTGGGGCCGTGAGGCCGGAAACACCATATATTTT	CASWGREAGNTIYF
TRBJ1-4	.	TRBV28	TRBD1	TGTGCCAGCAGTTTAGGCTTCACAGGGGTGGAAAAACTGTTTTTT	CASSLGFTGVEKLFF
TRBJ1-6	.	TRBV7-6	.	TGTGCCAGCAGCCTCCGGGACTATAATTCACCCCTCCACTTT	CASSLRDYNSPLHF
TRBJ2-5	.	TRBV7-7	.	TGTGCTAGCAGCAGGTTTCAGGGGCTCGGAGAGACCCAGTACTTC	CASSRFQGLGETQYF
TRBJ2-1	.	TRBV5-1	TRBD2	TGCGCCAGCAGCTTGGCTACTAGCGGGTACAATGAGCAGTTCTTC	CASSLATSGYNEQFF
TRBJ1-6	.	TRBV12-3/TRBV12-4	.	TGTGCCAGCAGTCAGACAGATAATTCACCCCTCCACTTT	CASSQTDNSPLHF
TRBJ2-7	.	TRBV5-5	.	TGTGCCAGCAGCCAGAAATTAGCGGAAAGCTCCTACGAGCAGTACTTC	CASSQKLAESSYEQYF
TRBJ1-5	.	TRBV6-1	.	TGTGCCAGCAGTGAAGCCAGGGTAATAGGCAATCAGCCCCAGCATTTT	CASSEARVIGNQPQHF
TRBJ2-1	.	TRBV27	TRBD2	TGTGCCAGCACGCTAGCGGGAGGAGCCTCCTACAATGAGCAGTTCTTC	CASTLAGGASYNEQFF
TRBJ2-1	once	TRBV2	.	TGTGCCAGCAGTGATGTCGGCTCCTACAATGAGCAGTTCTTC	CASSDVGSYNEQFF
TRBJ1-2	.	TRBV20-1	.	TGCAGTGCGCGCCTACCCTTCTTATACACCTTC	CSARLPFLYTF
TRBJ2-1	few	TRBV5-1	TRBD1	TGCGCCAGCAGCTTGGGCCGGGACAGGGTGCGCAATGAGCAGTTCTTC	CASSLGRDRVRNEQFF
TRBJ2-3	.	TRBV7-8	.	TGTGCCAGCAGCTTCGGCGGGAGCACAGATACGCAGTATTTT	CASSFGGSTDTQYF
TRBJ1-4	.	TRBV6-5	.	TGTGCCAGCAGTCCAGGGCTGGAGGAAAAACTGTTTTTT	CASSPGLEEKLFF
TRBJ1-4	.	TRBV11-2	.	TGTGCCAGCAGCTTAGGGTATCGGCAGACTTCAACTAATGAAAAACTGTTTTTT	CASSLGYRQTSTNEKLFF
TRBJ1-3	.	TRBV9	.	TGTGCCAGCAGCGTAGCGACAGACTCTGGAAACACCATATATTTT	CASSVATDSGNTIYF
TRBJ2-3	.	TRBV28	.	TGTGCCAGCAATGAAGCTGGAGCCAGCACAGATACGCAGTATTTT	CASNEAGASTDTQYF
TRBJ1-1	few	TRBV27	.	TGTGCCAGCAGCGGCGGAACCACCGAAGCTTTCTTT	CASSGGTTEAFF
TRBJ1-1	.	TRBV6-5	TRBD1	TGTGCCAGCAGTTACTCGAATGCAGGGGGCACTGAAGCTTTCTTT	CASSYSNAGGTEAFF
TRBJ2-7	.	TRBV6-5	TRBD1	TGTGCCAGCAGTACGGGACAGAACTACGAGCAGTACTTC	CASSTGQNYEQYF
TRBJ1-6	once	TRBV28	TRBD1	TGTGCCAGCAGTTGGACAGGGTCACCCCTCCACTTT	CASSWTGSPLHF
TRBJ2-7	.	TRBV15	.	TGTGCCACCAGCAGGTCACGGGGGGCTTCCTACGAGCAGTACTTC	CATSRSRGASYEQYF
TRBJ1-4	.	TRBV6-5	.	TGTGCCAGCGGGCGGGGCCCATTTAATGAAAAACTGTTTTTT	CASGRGPFNEKLFF
TRBJ2-7	.	TRBV3-1/TRBV3-2	TRBD1	TGTGCCAGCAGCCTACCCGGGACAGGGGACCCCTGCTCCTACGAGCAGTACTTC	CASSLPGTGDPCSYEQYF
TRBJ1-2	.	TRBV19	TRBD1	TGTGCCAGTAGTCTCCGGGACAGAAACTATGGCTACACCTTC	CASSLRDRNYGYTF
TRBJ2-5	.	TRBV18	.	TGTGCCAGCTCACCATTAGGGGCCGGCGGGACGGGAACGCCGGAGTACTTC	CASSPLGAGGTGTPEYF
TRBJ2-3	.	TRBV5-1	TRBD2	TGCGCCAGCTGGACTAGCGGCCAGGATACGCAGTATTTT	CASWTSGQDTQYF
TRBJ2-2	.	TRBV2	.	TGTGCCAGCAAGCCCTCTAGGAACACCGGGGAGCTGTTTTTT	CASKPSRNTGELFF
TRBJ2-5	.	TRBV6-6	TRBD1	TGTGCCAGCAACTACAGGGGGCAAGAGACCCAGTACTTC	CASNYRGQETQYF
TRBJ2-3	few	TRBV19	.	TGTGCCAGTAGTAAGGAAAGGGCGGGACTTTCGACAGATACGCAGTATTTT	CASSKERAGLSTDTQYF
TRBJ1-1	.	TRBV6-4	TRBD1	TGTGCCAGCAGTGACGTACGAAAGGGGGCGGGGAACACTGAAGCTTTCTTT	CASSDVRKGAGNTEAFF
TRBJ1-1	once	TRBV7-9	.	TGTGCCAGCAGCTTTGGCATGAACACTGAAGCTTTCTTT	CASSFGMNTEAFF
TRBJ2-5	.	TRBV5-1	.	TGCGCCAGCAGCTCAGAAGGGGGAGAGACCCAGTACTTC	CASSSEGGETQYF
TRBJ2-6	.	TRBV9	TRBD2	TGTGCCAGCACCCGACTAGCGGGAGGGAGTGGGGCCAACGTCCTGACTTTC	CASTRLAGGSGANVLTF
TRBJ2-2	.	TRBV19	.	TGTGCCGCCAGCTCGGCAGGGAACACCGGGGAGCTGTTTTTT	CAASSAGNTGELFF
TRBJ2-1	.	TRBV7-7	.	TGTGCTAGCAGCTCCCTCCCGAGGGACTACAATGAGCAGTTCTTC	CASSSLPRDYNEQFF
TRBJ1-5	.	TRBV30	.	TGTGCCTGGAGTGACCAGGGGTTGGGCAATCAGCCCCAGCATTTT	CAWSDQGLGNQPQHF
TRBJ2-3	.	TRBV9	TRBD2	TGTGCCAGCAGCGCACGACTAGCGGGAGATACGCAGTATTTT	CASSARLAGDTQYF
TRBJ2-3	.	TRBV7-9	.	TGTGCCAGCAGCTTACCCCCCGGCCCGAGCGACACGCAGTATTTT	CASSLPPGPSDTQYF
TRBJ2-2	.	TRBV7-8	TRBD2	TGTGCCAGCAGCTCATCGACTAGCGGGAGGGCCGGGGAGCTGTTTTTT	CASSSSTSGRAGELFF